One and the same sample provided the 19 T cell receptor beta chains below, sequenced in a study of vaccination and CD4 T cells after COVID-19. Time point denoted: late sampling 161 to 241 days after vaccination in a few convalescent patients. The treatment was: approximately 9-day PBMC culture with coronavirus spike peptide pools or control peptides (ViraFEST assay). Antigens for these TCRs are unknown. Sequence data for DNA of cultured CD4+ T cells were generated by the Oncomine TCR Beta short-read assay. One entry per CDR3 protein, called by TCRdb with MiXCR from the PCR reads. The sample lists about 23,000 distinct CDR3 sequences, 43% occurring once. Specimen: CD4+ T cells from blood, cultured in vitro, collected about 7 months after SARS-CoV-2 vaccination. These receptors were taken from a human donor who had recovered from COVID-19.

The chain couples TRBV20-1 to TRBJ1-1; weak D call: TRBD1 (6 bases). Trimming pared 3 bases from V and 1 base from J, leaving 12 bases between. The CDR3 has 14 amino acids. Germline-derived CDR1 and CDR2 are DFQATT and SNEGSKA (reference sequence). In DNA form, the CDR3 reads TGCAGTGCTAGCTATAAACAGGGGAACACTGAAGCTTTCTTT. Translation: CSASYKQGNTEAFF.

This clonotype was counted between two and nine times. This chain links TRBV28 with TRBJ2-7; weak D call: TRBD1 (5 bases). CDR3 length equals 14 residues. Trimming took off 2 bases at V and 0 bases at J, with 8 bases between the two ends. Per germline, CDR1 MDHEN and CDR2 SYDVKM. CDR3 residues: CASSLDRSSYEQYF. The CDR3 DNA follows: TGTGCCAGCAGTTTAGACAGAAGCTCCTACGAGCAGTACTTC.

This rearrangement joins TRBV28 to TRBJ2-7; possible D gene TRBD2, 6 bases. The germline gives CDR1 MDHEN, CDR2 SYDVKM. Trimming pared 5 bases from V and 8 bases from J, leaving 13 bases between. The CDR3 totals 12 residues. For the CDR3, the DNA is TGTGCCAGCAGTCCCCTCCGGGAGAAGCAGTACTTC. Amino acid sequence: CASSPLREKQYF.

This clonotype was seen more than once but under ten times. The chain recombines TRBV7-9 with TRBJ1-6; TRBD1 aligns across 7 bases. The CDR3 is 17 residues long. CDR1 is SEHNR and CDR2 is FQNEAQ in the germline V gene (reference sequence). Trimming at V came to 5 bases and at J to 8 bases, leaving 15 bases not matched to a gene. The CDR3 loop is CASSTPLGGAGYSPLHF. CDR3 coding DNA: TGTGCCAGCAGCACCCCTTTAGGGGGCGCCGGGTATTCACCCCTCCACTTT.

This clonotype was found a few times. This CDR3 is CSARHRDSYGYTF. DNA of the CDR3: TGCAGTGCTCGACACCGGGACAGCTATGGCTACACCTTC. The V call is TRBV20-1, the J call TRBJ1-2, with TRBD1 matching 7 bases. V shed 5 bases, J shed 4 bases, and the junction held 7 bases outside the gene matches. The germline V gene has CDR1 DFQATT and CDR2 SNEGSKA (reference sequence). The CDR3 spans 13 residues.

V and J are TRBV28 and TRBJ2-6, with 7 bases matching TRBD1. The V and J ends lost 1 base and 0 bases, in that order; junction bases with no gene match: 6. Germline lookup yields CDR1 MDHEN and CDR2 SYDVKM. The CDR3 runs 18 residues. The CDR3 is CASSLSGQSHSGANVLTF. CDR3 nucleotides: TGTGCCAGCAGTTTATCGGGACAGTCCCACTCTGGGGCCAACGTCCTGACTTTC.

The J gene is TRBJ1-6, the V gene TRBV28, with D possibly being TRBD1 (5 bases). Germline assignment: CDR1 MDHEN and CDR2 SYDVKM. This CDR3 has 11 amino acids. V dropped 7 bases and J dropped 8 bases, with 6 bases sitting between them. The chain's CDR3 is CASKGYSPLHF. CDR3 nucleotides: TGTGCCAGCAAGGGGTATTCACCCCTCCACTTT.

This rearrangement joins TRBV20-1 to TRBJ1-2; a possible D gene is TRBD1 (6 bases). V lost 6 bases and J 2 bases, leaving 10 bases between the germline ends. CDR3 length: 12 residues. Germline lookup yields CDR1 DFQATT and CDR2 SNEGSKA (reference sequence). In DNA form, the CDR3 reads TGCAGTGCCCGGACAGACAACTATGGCTACACCTTC. It encodes CSARTDNYGYTF.

This chain joins TRBV28 and TRBJ2-3, with D perhaps matching TRBD1 or TRBD2 (5 bases each). CDR3 size: 16 residues. Trimming took off 6 bases at V and 6 bases at J, with 22 bases between the two ends. CDR1 and CDR2 from the germline V gene are MDHEN and SYDVKM. The CDR3 is CASSSTGTVGRDTQYF. Written as DNA, the CDR3 is TGTGCCAGCAGCTCCACCGGGACCGTCGGAAGGGATACGCAGTATTTT.

A few counts support this clonotype. This sequence joins TRBV20-1 and TRBJ1-3; TRBD1 aligns across 7 bases. The V gene's germline CDR1 is DFQATT and CDR2 SNEGSKA (reference sequence). This CDR3 has 16 amino acids. V shed 1 base, J shed 3 bases, and the junction held 9 bases outside the gene matches. The CDR3 nucleotides are TGCAGTGCTAGAGTCAAGGGGGCTCCGCTTGGAAACACCATATATTTT. Translating it yields CSARVKGAPLGNTIYF.

This clonotype was observed once. This chain connects TRBV28 to TRBJ2-1; D gene ambiguous. The CDR3 runs to 17 residues. Germline CDR1 and CDR2: MDHEN and SYDVKM. With 1 base removed from V and 7 bases from J, the gap between germline ends came to 20 bases. The CDR3 DNA follows: TGTGCCAGCAGTTTATCCCTCGCAAGGAGTTCGGGTAATGAGCAGTTCTTC. Protein: CASSLSLARSSGNEQFF. The full variable domain, its missing parts supplied by reference TRBV28 and TRBJ2-1, is DVKVTQSSRYLVKRTGEKVFLECVQDMDHENMFWYRQDPGLGLRLIYFSYDVKMKEKGDIPEGYSVSREKKERFSLILESASTNQTSMYLCASSLSLARSSGNEQFFGPGTRLTVL.

This clonotype was picked up a small number of times. The rearrangement joins TRBV20-1 to TRBJ1-5; no clear D gene. V dropped 6 bases and J dropped 7 bases, with 16 bases sitting between them. Germline CDR1 reads DFQATT; CDR2 reads SNEGSKA (reference sequence). The CDR3 has 13 amino acids. CDR3 nucleotides: TGCAGTGCAGAGGGTAGGAAATACCAGCCCCAGCATTTT. Translating gives CSAEGRKYQPQHF.

This chain links TRBV19 with TRBJ1-1; the match to TRBD1 covers 10 bases. Germline CDR1 and CDR2: LNHDA and SQIVND (reference sequence). V shed 6 bases and J 4 bases; nucleotides not matched to a gene: 2. This CDR3 region has 13 residues. This CDR3 reads CASRDRGATEAFF. In DNA form, the CDR3 reads TGTGCCAGTAGGGACAGGGGGGCCACTGAAGCTTTCTTT. Based on the CDR3 plus reference TRBV19 and TRBJ1-1, the full variable domain is DGGITQSPKYLFRKEGQNVTLSCEQNLNHDAMYWYRQDPGQGLRLIYYSQIVNDFQKGDIAEGYSVSREKKESFPLTVTSAQKNPTAFYLCASRDRGATEAFFGQGTRLTVV.

The V and J genes are TRBV20-1 and TRBJ2-1; D call uncertain. CDR1 DFQATT and CDR2 SNEGSKA come from the germline V gene (reference sequence). The CDR3 contains 14 residues. Deletions cut 6 bases from V and 4 bases from J, with 16 bases between. Here the CDR3 reads CSAMTPMHYNEQFF. CDR3 bases: TGCAGTGCAATGACTCCGATGCATTACAATGAGCAGTTCTTC.

The CDR3 spells CASSIASGGSTYEQFF. The CDR3 DNA follows: TGTGCCAGTAGTATCGCTAGCGGGGGCTCCACGTATGAGCAGTTCTTC. This chain connects TRBV19 to TRBJ2-1; 10 bases match TRBD2. The CDR3 sequence is 16 residues long. CDR1 is LNHDA, CDR2 SQIVND, per germline (reference sequence). V was clipped by 3 bases and J by 8 bases; unmatched bases: 10.

The sample holds a few counts of this clonotype. The gene calls are TRBV7-8 and TRBJ2-1; tentatively, D is TRBD1 (6 bases). Looked up from germline, CDR1 is SGHVS and CDR2 is FQNEAQ. Between the trimmed V and J ends, which lost 0 bases and 6 bases, there was a span of 18 bases. The CDR3 contains 17 residues. The CDR3 loop is CASSLARVGRGTNEQFF. For the CDR3, the DNA is TGTGCCAGCAGCTTAGCGCGAGTGGGCAGGGGTACCAATGAGCAGTTCTTC.

V gene TRBV19 combines with J gene TRBJ2-5; D not resolved. V dropped 5 bases and J dropped 3 bases, with 10 bases sitting between them. CDR3 length equals 13 residues. CDR1 and CDR2 from the germline V gene are LNHDA and SQIVND (reference sequence). The CDR3 spells CASSYGREETQYF. The CDR3 region has the DNA TGTGCCAGTAGTTACGGAAGGGAAGAGACCCAGTACTTC.

This clonotype was observed a handful of times. The V call is TRBV7-9, the J call TRBJ1-3, with D maybe TRBD1 (5 bases). V was cut by 4 bases and J by 1 base, with 14 bases left in between. This CDR3 spans 16 amino acids. Germline V gene data show CDR1 as SEHNR and CDR2 as FQNEAQ (reference sequence). CDR3 sequence reads: CASSSRGSLSGNTIYF. CDR3 nucleotide sequence: TGTGCCAGCAGCTCCCGGGGGTCCCTTTCTGGAAACACCATATATTTT.

V usage is TRBV6-1 and J usage is TRBJ2-7; the D gene is possibly TRBD1 (6 bases). V lost 6 bases and J 5 bases, leaving 11 bases between the germline ends. The germline V gene has CDR1 MNHNS and CDR2 SASEGT. The CDR3 runs 12 residues. The CDR3 here is CASRQGVNEQYF. Here the CDR3 DNA reads TGTGCCAGCAGACAGGGTGTCAACGAGCAGTACTTC.